This T cell receptor beta chain was retrieved from a study of monozygotic twins with cystic fibrosis. Regarding the study as a whole: In this small cohort, shared CDR3 numbers showed no association with age, concordance or disease severity.

Sequencing was performed with immunoSEQ multiplex PCR; in TCRdb, only in-frame clones are kept and a portion is missing. The sample carries 15,000 to 25,000 clones, about 89% recorded once. Germline CDR1 is MGHRA and CDR2 is YSYEKL. This CDR3 contains 16 residues. V was pared by 0 bases and J by 1 base, with 4 bases of the junction left unmatched. Notes on this clone: The antigen is undetermined.

Sequencing used blood. V is TRBV4-1 and J is TRBJ1-1; 8 nucleotides agree with TRBD1. The TCR comes from a girl under 10 years old with cystic fibrosis. The CDR3 DNA sequence: TGCGCCAGCAGCCAAGATCGTGGGACAGGGAACACTGAAGCTTTCTTT. It specifies CASSQDRGTGNTEAFF.